This record concerns one TCR beta chain sequence. This entry is derived from a study of sequential checkpoint blockade in melanoma. The treatment is: randomized to nivolumab then ipilimumab (arm A) or the reverse (arm B). The repertoire was sequenced with immunoSEQ multiplex PCR; TCRdb's copy has only in-frame clones and lacks some. The table lists roughly 20,000 clones, about 80% of them singletons. CDR3 length: 14 residues. Germline trimming cut 6 bases from V and 5 bases from J; bases unmatched to any gene: 11. Germline loops: CDR1 SQVTM, CDR2 ANQGSEA. The sequence derives from a human donor with melanoma. The sequencing here drew on CD8+ T cells sorted from blood (inferred from file names), taken from a patient given nivolumab and ipilimumab in sequence. The V call is TRBV29-1, the J call TRBJ2-7, with 9 bases lining up with TRBD1. The CDR3 is CSVIHRGRRDEQYF. The CDR3 DNA is TGCAGCGTAATCCACAGGGGGCGTAGGGACGAGCAGTACTTC.